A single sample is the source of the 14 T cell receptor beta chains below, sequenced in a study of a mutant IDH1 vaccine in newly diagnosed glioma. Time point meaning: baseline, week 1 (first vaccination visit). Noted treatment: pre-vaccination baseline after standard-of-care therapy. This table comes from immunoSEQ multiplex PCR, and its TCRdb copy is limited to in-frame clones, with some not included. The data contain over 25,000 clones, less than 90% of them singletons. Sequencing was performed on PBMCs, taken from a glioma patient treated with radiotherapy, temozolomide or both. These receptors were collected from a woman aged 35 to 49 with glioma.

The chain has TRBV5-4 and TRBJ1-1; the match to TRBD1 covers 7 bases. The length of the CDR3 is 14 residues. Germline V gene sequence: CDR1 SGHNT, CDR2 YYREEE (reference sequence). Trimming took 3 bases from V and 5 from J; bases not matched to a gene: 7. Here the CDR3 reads CASSSQGGGTEAFF. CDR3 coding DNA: TGTGCCAGCAGCTCTCAGGGGGGAGGGACTGAAGCTTTCTTT.

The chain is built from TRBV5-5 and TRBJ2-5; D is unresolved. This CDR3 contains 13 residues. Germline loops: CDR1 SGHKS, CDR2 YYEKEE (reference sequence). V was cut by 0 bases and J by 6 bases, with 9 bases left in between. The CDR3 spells CASSLGPQKTQYF. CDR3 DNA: TGTGCCAGCAGCTTGGGACCCCAGAAGACCCAGTACTTC.

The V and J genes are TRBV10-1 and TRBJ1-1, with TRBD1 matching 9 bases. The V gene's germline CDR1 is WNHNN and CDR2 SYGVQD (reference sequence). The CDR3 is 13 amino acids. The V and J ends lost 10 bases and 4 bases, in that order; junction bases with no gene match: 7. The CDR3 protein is CATGTGKSTEAFF. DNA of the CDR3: TGCGCCACCGGGACAGGGAAGAGCACTGAAGCTTTCTTT.

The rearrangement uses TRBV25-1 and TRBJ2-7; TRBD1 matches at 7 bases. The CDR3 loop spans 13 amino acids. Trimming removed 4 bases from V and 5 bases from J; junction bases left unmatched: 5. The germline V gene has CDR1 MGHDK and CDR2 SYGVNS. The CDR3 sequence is CASSVGQVNEQYF. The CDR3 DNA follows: TGTGCCAGCAGTGTTGGACAGGTCAACGAGCAGTACTTC.

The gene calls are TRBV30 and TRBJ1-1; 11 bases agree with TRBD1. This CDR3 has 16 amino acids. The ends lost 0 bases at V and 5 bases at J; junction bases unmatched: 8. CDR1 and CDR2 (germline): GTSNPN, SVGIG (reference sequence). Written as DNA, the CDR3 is TGTGCCTGGAGTGTGGCACCGGGACAGGGGGTAACTGAAGCTTTCTTT. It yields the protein CAWSVAPGQGVTEAFF.

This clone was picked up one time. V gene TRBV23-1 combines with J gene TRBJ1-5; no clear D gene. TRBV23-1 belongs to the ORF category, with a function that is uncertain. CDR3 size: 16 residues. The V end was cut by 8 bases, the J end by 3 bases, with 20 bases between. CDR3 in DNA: TGCGCCAGCCGCGCGGGAAGACTCGATTCCAATCAGCCCCAGCATTTT. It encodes CASRAGRLDSNQPQHF.

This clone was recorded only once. CDR3 protein: CASSSSLGQLRGYTF. The CDR3 DNA follows: TGTGCCAGCAGTTCGAGTCTCGGACAGCTACGTGGCTACACCTTC. The chain combines TRBV5-4 with TRBJ1-2; D may be TRBD1 (6 bases). Trimming left V 5 bases short and J 7 bases short, with 21 bases between. This CDR3 has 15 amino acids. Per germline, CDR1 SGHNT and CDR2 YYREEE (reference sequence).

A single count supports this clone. The CDR3 protein is CASSSRVGYTF. DNA for the CDR3: TGTGCCAGCAGTTCCAGGGTTGGCTACACCTTC. The chain uses TRBV2 and TRBJ1-2; tentative D call: TRBD1 (5 bases). This CDR3 is built from 11 residues. Trimming cost V 5 bases and J 7 bases, with 8 bases left between them. The germline V gene has CDR1 SNHLY and CDR2 FYNNEI. The full variable domain, in which reference TRBV2 and TRBJ1-2 provide the parts outside the CDR3, is EPEVTQTPSHQVTQMGQEVILRCVPISNHLYFYWYRQILGQKVEFLVSFYNNEISEKSEIFDDQFSVERPDGSNFTLKIRSTKLEDSAMYFCASSSRVGYTFGSGTRLTVV.

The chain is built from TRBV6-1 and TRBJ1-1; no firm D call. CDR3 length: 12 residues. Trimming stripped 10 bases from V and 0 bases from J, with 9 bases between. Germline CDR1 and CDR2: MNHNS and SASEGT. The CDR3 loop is CATARLNTEAFF. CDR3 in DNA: TGTGCCACCGCTCGGTTGAACACTGAAGCTTTCTTT.

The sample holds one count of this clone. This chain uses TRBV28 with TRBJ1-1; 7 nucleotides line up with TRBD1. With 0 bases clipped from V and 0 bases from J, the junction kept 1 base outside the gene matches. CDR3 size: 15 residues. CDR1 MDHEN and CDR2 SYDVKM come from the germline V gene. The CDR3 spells CASSLWGQLNTEAFF. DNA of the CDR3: TGTGCCAGCAGTTTATGGGGACAGTTGAACACTGAAGCTTTCTTT.

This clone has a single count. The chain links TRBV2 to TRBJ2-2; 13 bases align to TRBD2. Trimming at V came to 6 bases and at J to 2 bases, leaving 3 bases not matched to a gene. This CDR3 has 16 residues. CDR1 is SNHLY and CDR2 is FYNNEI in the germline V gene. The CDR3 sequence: CASRRLAGGNTGELFF. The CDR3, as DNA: TGTGCCAGCAGGAGACTAGCGGGGGGTAACACCGGGGAGCTGTTTTTT.

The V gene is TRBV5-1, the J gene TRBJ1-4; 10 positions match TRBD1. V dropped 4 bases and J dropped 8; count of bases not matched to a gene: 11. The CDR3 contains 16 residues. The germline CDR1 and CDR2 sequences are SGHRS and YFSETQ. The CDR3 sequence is CASSIRDRGGGEKLFF. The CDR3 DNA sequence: TGCGCCAGCAGCATCCGGGACAGGGGAGGAGGCGAAAAACTGTTTTTT. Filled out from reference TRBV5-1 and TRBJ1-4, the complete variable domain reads KAGVTQTPRYLIKTRGQQVTLSCSPISGHRSVSWYQQTPGQGLQFLFEYFSETQRNKGNFPGRFSGRQFSNSRSEMNVSTLELGDSALYLCASSIRDRGGGEKLFFGSGTQLSVL.

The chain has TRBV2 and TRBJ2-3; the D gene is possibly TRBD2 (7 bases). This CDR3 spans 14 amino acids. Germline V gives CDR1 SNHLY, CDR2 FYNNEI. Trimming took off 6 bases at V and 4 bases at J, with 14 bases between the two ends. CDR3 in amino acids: CASRIPGGPDTQYF. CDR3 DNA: TGTGCCAGCAGAATCCCGGGGGGCCCAGATACGCAGTATTTT.

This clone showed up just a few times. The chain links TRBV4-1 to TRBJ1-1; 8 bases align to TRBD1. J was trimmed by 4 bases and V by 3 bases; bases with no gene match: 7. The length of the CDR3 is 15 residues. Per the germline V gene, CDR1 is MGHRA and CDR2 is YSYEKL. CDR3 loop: CASSQGRTGSTEAFF. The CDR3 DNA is TGCGCCAGCAGCCAGGGGAGGACAGGGAGCACTGAAGCTTTCTTT.